Shown below are 3 T cell receptor beta chains from a single sample sequenced in a study of blood T cell repertoires in COVID-19. The protocol was immunoSEQ multiplex PCR, while the TCRdb copy is restricted to in-frame clones and leaves out a portion. The sample has about 68,000 clones; 87% are singletons. Sequencing input: peripheral blood. These receptors were taken from a man aged 45-65 years with active COVID-19.

This clone was seen a single time. The chain joins TRBV9 to TRBJ2-5, with 9 bases lining up with TRBD2. The CDR3 has 13 amino acids. With V trimmed by 3 bases and J by 4 bases, 1 base remained unmatched. CDR1 and CDR2 (germline): SGDLS, YYNGEE. CDR3 amino acids: CASSATSGETQYF. The CDR3 DNA reads as TGTGCCAGCAGCGCGACTAGCGGAGAGACCCAGTACTTC.

The chain links TRBV6-5 to TRBJ2-6; D is unresolved. The CDR3 covers 13 residues. Trimming shortened V by 7 bases and J by 0 bases, and 4 bases separated the two germline ends. Germline CDR1 and CDR2: MNHEY and SVGAGI. Written as DNA, the CDR3 is TGTGCCAGCACCTTCTCTGGGGCCAACGTCCTGACTTTC. Amino acids: CASTFSGANVLTF.

This clone has more than one count but fewer than ten. This chain uses TRBV7-2 with TRBJ1-1; a weak D match, TRBD1 (5 bases). V lost 1 base and J 1 base, leaving 10 bases between the germline ends. Germline values: CDR1 SGHTA, CDR2 FQGNSA. The CDR3 totals 15 residues. For the CDR3, the DNA is TGTGCCAGCAGCTTAGTACCGACAGCGAACACTGAAGCTTTCTTT. Protein product: CASSLVPTANTEAFF. Full variable domain (rest looked up from reference TRBV7-2 and TRBJ1-1): GAGVSQSPSNKVTEKGKDVELRCDPISGHTALYWYRQSLGQGLEFLIYFQGNSAPDKSGLPSDRFSAERTGGSVSTLTIQRTQQEDSAVYLCASSLVPTANTEAFFGQGTRLTVV.